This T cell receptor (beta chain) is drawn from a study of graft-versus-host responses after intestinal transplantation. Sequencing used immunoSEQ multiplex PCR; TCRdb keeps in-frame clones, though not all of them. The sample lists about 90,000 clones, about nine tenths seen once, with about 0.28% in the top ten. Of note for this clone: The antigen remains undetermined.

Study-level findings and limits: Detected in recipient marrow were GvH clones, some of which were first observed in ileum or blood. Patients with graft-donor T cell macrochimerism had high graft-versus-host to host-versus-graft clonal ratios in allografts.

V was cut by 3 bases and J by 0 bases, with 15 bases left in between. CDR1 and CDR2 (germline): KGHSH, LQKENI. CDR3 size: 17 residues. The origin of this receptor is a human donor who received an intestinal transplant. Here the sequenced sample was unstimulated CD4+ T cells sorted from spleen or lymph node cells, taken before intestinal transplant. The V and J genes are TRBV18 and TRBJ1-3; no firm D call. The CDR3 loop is CASSPLQSGSSGNTIYF. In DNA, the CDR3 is TGTGCCAGCTCACCTCTACAGTCAGGAAGCTCTGGAAACACCATATATTTT. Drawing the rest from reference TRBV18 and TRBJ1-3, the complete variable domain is NAGVMQNPRHLVRRRGQEARLRCSPMKGHSHVYWYRQLPEEGLKFMVYLQKENIIDESGMPKERFSAEFPKEGPSILRIQQVVRGDSAAYFCASSPLQSGSSGNTIYFGEGSWLTVV.